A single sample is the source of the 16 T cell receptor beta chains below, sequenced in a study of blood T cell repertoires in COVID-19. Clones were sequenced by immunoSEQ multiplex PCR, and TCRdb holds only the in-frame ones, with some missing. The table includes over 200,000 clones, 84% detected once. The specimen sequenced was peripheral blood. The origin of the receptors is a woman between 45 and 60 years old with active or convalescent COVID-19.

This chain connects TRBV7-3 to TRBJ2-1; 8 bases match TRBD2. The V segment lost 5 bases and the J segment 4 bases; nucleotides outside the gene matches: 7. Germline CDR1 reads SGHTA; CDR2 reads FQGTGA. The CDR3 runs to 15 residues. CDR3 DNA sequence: TGTGCCAGCAGCGTTACTAGCGGTCCATACAATGAGCAGTTCTTC. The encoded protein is CASSVTSGPYNEQFF.

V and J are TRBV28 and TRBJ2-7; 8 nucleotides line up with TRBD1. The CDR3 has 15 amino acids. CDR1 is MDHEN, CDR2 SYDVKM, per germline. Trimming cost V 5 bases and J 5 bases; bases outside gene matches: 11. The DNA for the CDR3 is TGTGCCAGCAGTCCGGCCCGGACAGGGTGGGACGAGCAGTACTTC. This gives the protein CASSPARTGWDEQYF.

The CDR3 coding sequence is TGTGCCAGCAGTTACTCGGACAGGGGGCAGGCCGGGGAGCTGTTTTTT. Its protein product is CASSYSDRGQAGELFF. The V gene is TRBV6-5, the J gene TRBJ2-2; TRBD1 agrees at 11 bases. Germline-derived CDR1 and CDR2 are MNHEY and SVGAGI. This CDR3 contains 16 residues. J gave up 6 bases and V 0 bases, and 3 bases lay outside the gene matches.

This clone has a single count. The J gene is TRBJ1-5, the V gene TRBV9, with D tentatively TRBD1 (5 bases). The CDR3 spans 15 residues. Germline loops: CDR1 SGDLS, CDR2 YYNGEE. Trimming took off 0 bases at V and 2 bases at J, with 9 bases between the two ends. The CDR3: CASSVEGQRNQPQHF. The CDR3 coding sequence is TGTGCCAGCAGCGTAGAGGGGCAACGCAATCAGCCCCAGCATTTT.

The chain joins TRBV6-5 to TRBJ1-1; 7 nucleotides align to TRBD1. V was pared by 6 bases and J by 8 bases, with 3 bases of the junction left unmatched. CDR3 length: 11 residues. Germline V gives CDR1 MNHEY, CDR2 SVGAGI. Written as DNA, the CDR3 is TGTGCCAGCAGGCGACAGGGCGAAGCTTTCTTT. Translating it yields CASRRQGEAFF.

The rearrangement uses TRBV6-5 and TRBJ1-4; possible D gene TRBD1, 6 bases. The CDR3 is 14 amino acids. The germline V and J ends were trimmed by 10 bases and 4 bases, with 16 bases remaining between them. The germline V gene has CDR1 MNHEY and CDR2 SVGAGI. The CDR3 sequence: CATKHRDINEKLFF. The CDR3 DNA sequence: TGTGCCACCAAACACCGGGACATTAATGAAAAACTGTTTTTT.

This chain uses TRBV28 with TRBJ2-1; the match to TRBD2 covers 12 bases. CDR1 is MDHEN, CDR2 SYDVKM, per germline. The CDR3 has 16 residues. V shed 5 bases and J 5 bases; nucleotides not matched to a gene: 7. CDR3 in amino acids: CASSPRTSGKNNEQFF. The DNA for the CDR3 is TGTGCCAGCAGTCCTCGGACTAGCGGGAAAAACAATGAGCAGTTCTTC.

The CDR3 loop is CASSLTGGPNQPQHF. CDR3 DNA sequence: TGCGCCAGCAGCTTGACAGGGGGGCCCAATCAGCCCCAGCATTTT. The chain couples TRBV5-1 to TRBJ1-5; TRBD1 aligns across 8 bases. The V gene end was trimmed by 1 base and the J gene end by 3 bases; junction bases not matched to a gene: 3. The CDR3 runs 15 residues. From germline, CDR1 is SGHRS and CDR2 YFSETQ.

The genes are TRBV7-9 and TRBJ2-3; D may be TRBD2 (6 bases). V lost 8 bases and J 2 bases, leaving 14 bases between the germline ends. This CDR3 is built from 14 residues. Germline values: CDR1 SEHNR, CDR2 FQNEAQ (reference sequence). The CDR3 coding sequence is TGTGCCAGCGAGAGAGCGGGTTACACAGATACGCAGTATTTT. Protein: CASERAGYTDTQYF.

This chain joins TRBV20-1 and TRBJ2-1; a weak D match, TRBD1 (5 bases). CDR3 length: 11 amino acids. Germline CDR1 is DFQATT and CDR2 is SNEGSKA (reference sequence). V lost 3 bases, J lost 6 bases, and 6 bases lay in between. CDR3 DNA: TGCAGTGCTAGCAGGGCCAATGAGCAGTTCTTC. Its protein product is CSASRANEQFF.

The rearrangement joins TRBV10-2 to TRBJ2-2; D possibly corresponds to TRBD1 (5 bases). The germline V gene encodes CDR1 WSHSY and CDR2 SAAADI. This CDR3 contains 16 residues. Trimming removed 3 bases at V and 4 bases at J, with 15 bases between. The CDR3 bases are TGCGCCAGCAGTGACAGGGCCCGCGATGGCACCGGGGAGCTGTTTTTT. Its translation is CASSDRARDGTGELFF.

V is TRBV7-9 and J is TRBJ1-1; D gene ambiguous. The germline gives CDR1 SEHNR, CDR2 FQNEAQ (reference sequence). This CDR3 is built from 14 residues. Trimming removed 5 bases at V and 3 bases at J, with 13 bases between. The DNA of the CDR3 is TGTGCCAGCAGCCCCCCCCCGGGTCACACTGAAGCTTTCTTT. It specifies CASSPPPGHTEAFF.

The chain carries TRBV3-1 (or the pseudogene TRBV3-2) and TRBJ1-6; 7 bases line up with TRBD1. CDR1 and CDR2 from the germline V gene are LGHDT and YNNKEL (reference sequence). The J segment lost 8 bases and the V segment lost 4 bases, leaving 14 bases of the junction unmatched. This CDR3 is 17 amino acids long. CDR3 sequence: CASSPSPPTGLYSPLHF. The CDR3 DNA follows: TGTGCCAGCAGCCCATCCCCTCCGACAGGGCTGTATTCACCCCTCCACTTT.

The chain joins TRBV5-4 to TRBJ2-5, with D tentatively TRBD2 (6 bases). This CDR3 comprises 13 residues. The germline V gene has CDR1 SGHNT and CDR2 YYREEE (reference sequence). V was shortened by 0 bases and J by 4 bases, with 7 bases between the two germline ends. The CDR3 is CASSLGRGETQYF. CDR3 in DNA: TGTGCCAGCAGCTTGGGGCGGGGAGAGACCCAGTACTTC.

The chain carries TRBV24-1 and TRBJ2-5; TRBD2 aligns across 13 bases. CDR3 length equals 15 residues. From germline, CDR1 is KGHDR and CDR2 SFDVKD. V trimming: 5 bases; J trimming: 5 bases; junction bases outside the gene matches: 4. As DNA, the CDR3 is TGTGCCACCAGTGCCTCGGGACTAGCGGGGGAGACCCAGTACTTC. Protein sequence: CATSASGLAGETQYF.

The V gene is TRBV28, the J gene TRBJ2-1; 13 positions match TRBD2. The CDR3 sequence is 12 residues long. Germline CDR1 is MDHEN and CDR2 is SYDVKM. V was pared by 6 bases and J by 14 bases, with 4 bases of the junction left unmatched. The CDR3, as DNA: TGTGCCAGCAGCGCCGGGACTAGCGGGGAGTTCTTC. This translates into CASSAGTSGEFF.